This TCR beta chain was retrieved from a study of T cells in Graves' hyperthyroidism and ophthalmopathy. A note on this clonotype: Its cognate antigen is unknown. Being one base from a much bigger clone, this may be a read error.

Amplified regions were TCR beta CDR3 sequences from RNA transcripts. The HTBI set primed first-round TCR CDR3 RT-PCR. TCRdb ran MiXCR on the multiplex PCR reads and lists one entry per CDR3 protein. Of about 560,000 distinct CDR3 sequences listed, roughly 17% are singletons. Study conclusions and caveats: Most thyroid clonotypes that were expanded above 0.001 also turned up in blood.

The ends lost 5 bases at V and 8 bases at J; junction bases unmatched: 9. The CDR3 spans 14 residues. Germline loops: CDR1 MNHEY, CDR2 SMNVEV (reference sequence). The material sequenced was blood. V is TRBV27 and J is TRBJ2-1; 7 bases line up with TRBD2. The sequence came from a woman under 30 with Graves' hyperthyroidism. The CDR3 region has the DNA TGTGCCAGCAGTGAGGAGCGGGACGGCGATGAGCAGTTCTTC. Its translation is CASSEERDGDEQFF.